The present entry profiles one TCR beta chain with its context. Its antigen remains unknown. The germline gene is not matched at one end of the junction; a read error may be the cause. These data originate in a study of T cells in Graves' hyperthyroidism and ophthalmopathy. Calling Graves' hyperthyroidism stable meant ophthalmopathy did not progress within 18 months. Patients with uncontrolled infections, other autoimmune diseases, pregnancy or lactation were excluded. Researchers took RNA transcripts and amplified the TCR beta CDR3 regions from them. Primed by the HTBI set, a first-round RT-PCR was run on the TCR CDR3. TCRdb re-analysed the multiplex PCR reads in MiXCR, keeping a single row per CDR3 protein. Here the sample spans approximately 500,000 distinct CDR3 sequences, about half being singletons. The germline V gene has CDR1 SGHVS and CDR2 FNYEAQ. This CDR3 comprises 14 residues. Study results and caveats: The majority of expanded thyroid clonotypes above 0.001 also appeared in blood. Before onset, by a median of approximately 5.9 months, the model predicted ophthalmopathy.

Sequenced input: peripheral blood or thyroid tissue (not recorded which). The chain carries TRBV7-6 and TRBJ2-5; D remains unclear. This TCR came from a woman aged 18-35 years with Graves' hyperthyroidism. CDR3: CASSQDEDGATQYF. CDR3 DNA sequence: TGCGCCAGCAGCCAAGATGAGGACGGTGCGACCCAGTACTTC.